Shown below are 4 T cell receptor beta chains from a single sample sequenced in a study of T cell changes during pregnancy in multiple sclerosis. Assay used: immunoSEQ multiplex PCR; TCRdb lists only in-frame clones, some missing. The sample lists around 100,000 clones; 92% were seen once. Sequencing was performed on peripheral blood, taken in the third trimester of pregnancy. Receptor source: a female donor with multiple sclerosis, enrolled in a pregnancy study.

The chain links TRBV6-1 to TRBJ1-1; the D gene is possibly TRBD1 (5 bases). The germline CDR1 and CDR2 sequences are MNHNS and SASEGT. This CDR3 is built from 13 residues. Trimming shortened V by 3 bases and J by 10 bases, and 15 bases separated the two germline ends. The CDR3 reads CASSESQGGLAFF. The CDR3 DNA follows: TGTGCCAGCAGTGAGTCCCAGGGAGGTCTAGCTTTCTTT.

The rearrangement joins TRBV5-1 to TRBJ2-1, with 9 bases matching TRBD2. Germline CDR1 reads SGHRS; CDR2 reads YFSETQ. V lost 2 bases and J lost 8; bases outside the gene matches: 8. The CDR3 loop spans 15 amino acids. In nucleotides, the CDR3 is TGCGCCAGCAGCTTATCCAGCGGGGGGCGGGATGAGCAGTTCTTC. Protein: CASSLSSGGRDEQFF.

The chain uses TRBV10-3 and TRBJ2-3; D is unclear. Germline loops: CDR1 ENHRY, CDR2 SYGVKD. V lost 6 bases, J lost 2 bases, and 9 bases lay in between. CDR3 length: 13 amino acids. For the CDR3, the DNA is TGTGCCATCAGGGGCCCTTCCACAGATACGCAGTATTTT. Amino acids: CAIRGPSTDTQYF.

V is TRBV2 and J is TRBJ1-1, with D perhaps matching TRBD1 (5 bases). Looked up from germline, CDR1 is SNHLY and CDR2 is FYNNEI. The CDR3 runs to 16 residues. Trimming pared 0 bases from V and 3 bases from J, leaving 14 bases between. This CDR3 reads CASSEARPGGDTEAFF. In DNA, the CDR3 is TGTGCCAGCAGTGAAGCGCGGCCGGGAGGGGACACTGAAGCTTTCTTT.